This paragraph covers one TCR beta chain sequence. Germline CDR1 reads SGHRS; CDR2 reads YFSETQ. The CDR3 runs to 18 residues. With 2 bases removed from V and 4 bases from J, the gap between germline ends came to 24 bases. Repertoires were generated with immunoSEQ multiplex PCR, while TCRdb's copy carries only in-frame clones and drops some. The repertoire consists of around 400,000 clones, with 85% to 90% occurring once and the leading ten covering 1.7%. This sample is drawn from a study of blood T cell repertoires in COVID-19. The rearrangement joins TRBV5-1 to TRBJ1-1; possibly TRBD1 for D (6 bases). This receptor was obtained from a woman aged 25 to 45 who had recovered from COVID-19. Sequenced material: PBMCs or T cells enriched from blood (not recorded which). CDR3 loop: CASSFRLGAGAGSTEAFF. The CDR3 nucleotides read TGCGCCAGCAGCTTTAGGTTGGGGGCAGGGGCTGGAAGCACTGAAGCTTTCTTT.